The 24 T cell receptor beta chains in this list originate from one sample, sequenced in a study of T cell responses to AZD1222 COVID-19 vaccine. Produced via immunoSEQ multiplex PCR; TCRdb's table is partial and in-frame only. The sample lists 110,000 to 150,000 clones, roughly 90% seen once, with less than 2% in the top ten. The sample consisted of peripheral blood, taken 28 days after the second AZD1222 dose. The receptors come from an adult who received the AZD1222 COVID-19 vaccine.

The V and J genes are TRBV6-5 and TRBJ1-1; the D gene is possibly TRBD1 (6 bases). The V end lost 1 base, the J end lost 2 bases, and 8 bases lay between the germline ends. The germline CDR1 and CDR2 sequences are MNHEY and SVGAGI. This CDR3 region has 14 residues. This chain's CDR3 is CASSYLDSNTEAFF. CDR3 DNA: TGTGCCAGCAGTTACTTGGACAGTAACACTGAAGCTTTCTTT.

This clone was seen a single time. The V gene is TRBV6-5, the J gene TRBJ1-5; D unclear. This CDR3 has 13 amino acids. Per germline, CDR1 MNHEY and CDR2 SVGAGI. Trimming removed 6 bases from V and 3 bases from J, with 9 bases in between. The CDR3 sequence is CASRPAINQPQHF. CDR3 nucleotide sequence: TGTGCCAGCAGGCCGGCCATCAATCAGCCCCAGCATTTT.

Points on this clone: Additional DNA sequences in this sample encode the identical CDR3. The V call is TRBV7-9, the J call TRBJ1-2; TRBD1 might be the D (5 bases). V lost 8 bases and J 2 bases, leaving 12 bases between the germline ends. This CDR3 comprises 13 residues. The V gene's germline CDR1 is SEHNR and CDR2 FQNEAQ (reference sequence). CDR3 protein: CASSLGDNYGYTF. The CDR3, as DNA: TGTGCCAGCTCCTTGGGGGACAACTATGGCTACACCTTC. Full variable domain (rest looked up from reference TRBV7-9 and TRBJ1-2): DTGVSQNPRHKITKRGQNVTFRCDPISEHNRLYWYRQTLGQGPEFLTYFQNEAQLEKSRLLSDRFSAERPKGSFSTLEIQRTEQGDSAMYLCASSLGDNYGYTFGSGTRLTVV.

V usage is TRBV18 and J usage is TRBJ2-1; 8 bases align to TRBD1. The CDR3 length is 15 residues. Germline CDR1 and CDR2: KGHSH and LQKENI. The trim removed 1 base at V and 7 bases at J, leaving 6 bases unmatched. The CDR3 DNA reads TGTGCCAGCTCACCACAAGCCCAGGGGGCAAATGAGCAGTTCTTC. Amino acids: CASSPQAQGANEQFF.

J is TRBJ1-3 and V is TRBV11-3; D perhaps matches TRBD1 (6 bases). Trimming cost V 1 base and J 4 bases, with 11 bases left between them. CDR3 length: 15 residues. Germline-derived CDR1 and CDR2 are SGHNT and YENEEA. The CDR3 nucleotides read TGTGCCAGCAGCTTAGCAGGGGTGGACGGAAACACCATATATTTT. The encoded protein is CASSLAGVDGNTIYF.

The chain recombines TRBV12-5 with TRBJ1-5; weak D call: TRBD1 (6 bases). Germline V gene sequence: CDR1 LGHNT, CDR2 FRNRAP. The CDR3 covers 15 residues. V shed 2 bases and J shed 7 bases, with 15 bases lying between them. The CDR3 loop reads CASGLWGGVGQPQHF. CDR3 DNA sequence: TGTGCTAGTGGTTTGTGGGGGGGCGTGGGCCAGCCCCAGCATTTT.

The chain carries TRBV5-1 and TRBJ1-1, with D possibly being TRBD1 (5 bases). The V end was cut by 3 bases, the J end by 5 bases, with 20 bases between. The CDR3 contains 16 residues. The germline V gene encodes CDR1 SGHRS and CDR2 YFSETQ. The CDR3 DNA sequence: TGCGCCAGCAGCTCGACCACCGGGACCAAACATACTGAAGCTTTCTTT. Its protein product is CASSSTTGTKHTEAFF.

V is TRBV19 and J is TRBJ2-1, with 9 bases aligning to TRBD2. The germline gives CDR1 LNHDA, CDR2 SQIVND (reference sequence). The CDR3 totals 17 residues. The V gene end was trimmed by 1 base and the J gene end by 7 bases; junction bases not matched to a gene: 11. The CDR3 protein is CASSIVVGTSISNEQFF. The CDR3 bases are TGTGCCAGTAGTATAGTGGTCGGGACTAGCATTTCGAATGAGCAGTTCTTC.

This chain connects TRBV4-1 to TRBJ1-1; D may be TRBD1 (6 bases). The CDR3 is made up of 16 amino acids. V gave up 1 base and J gave up 2 bases, with 14 bases separating them. In germline, CDR1 is MGHRA, CDR2 YSYEKL. This CDR3 reads CASSQGAAGVNTEAFF. The CDR3 DNA sequence: TGCGCCAGCAGCCAAGGGGCCGCAGGGGTAAACACTGAAGCTTTCTTT.

The chain recombines TRBV6-5 with TRBJ1-6; TRBD1 matches 9 bases. The CDR3 length is 14 residues. V lost 6 bases and J lost 7; bases outside the gene matches: 4. The germline CDR1 and CDR2 sequences are MNHEY and SVGAGI. CDR3 sequence: CASSSGQGNSPLHF. CDR3 nucleotide sequence: TGTGCCAGCAGCTCCGGACAGGGGAATTCACCCCTCCACTTT.

The rearrangement links TRBV24-1 to TRBJ2-3, with D maybe TRBD2 (5 bases). The V end was cut by 7 bases, the J end by 0 bases, with 16 bases between. Germline lookup yields CDR1 KGHDR and CDR2 SFDVKD. The CDR3 contains 16 residues. CDR3 sequence (DNA): TGTGCCACCAGACAAGCGGACCTCCTTAGCACAGATACGCAGTATTTT. Protein: CATRQADLLSTDTQYF.

The chain links TRBV5-1 to TRBJ1-2; D gene uncertain. The CDR3 consists of 13 residues. The ends were cut back, 1 base at V and 5 bases at J, with 9 bases in the middle. CDR1 is SGHRS and CDR2 is YFSETQ in the germline V gene. The CDR3 region has the DNA TGCGCCAGCAGCTTGAAAACGGAGTATGGCTACACCTTC. Translated: CASSLKTEYGYTF.

This chain joins TRBV14 and TRBJ2-1; no reliable D call. With 3 bases removed from V and 6 bases from J, the gap between germline ends came to 9 bases. Germline CDR1 is SGHDN and CDR2 is FVKESK. This CDR3 contains 13 residues. The CDR3: CASSHDSSNEQFF. The CDR3 DNA reads as TGTGCCAGCAGCCATGATAGTTCCAATGAGCAGTTCTTC.

The chain employs TRBV30 and TRBJ2-1; the D call may be TRBD1 or TRBD2 (6 bases each). In germline, CDR1 is GTSNPN, CDR2 SVGIG (reference sequence). Trimming took off 4 bases at V and 0 bases at J, with 16 bases between the two ends. The CDR3 spans 16 residues. In nucleotides, the CDR3 is TGTGCCTGGAATGGAGGGGGGTTACGCTCCTACAATGAGCAGTTCTTC. Encoded protein: CAWNGGGLRSYNEQFF.

The V gene is TRBV11-2, the J gene TRBJ1-6; no firm D call. V was cut by 4 bases and J by 7 bases, with 17 bases left in between. This CDR3 is 16 amino acids long. The germline V gene has CDR1 SGHAT and CDR2 FQNNGV. The CDR3 sequence is CASSSQKRVWNSPLHF. CDR3 DNA: TGTGCCAGCAGCTCACAGAAAAGGGTCTGGAATTCACCCCTCCACTTT. Full variable domain (outside the CDR3, taken from reference TRBV11-2 and TRBJ1-6): EAGVAQSPRYKIIEKRQSVAFWCNPISGHATLYWYQQILGQGPKLLIQFQNNGVVDDSQLPKDRFSAERLKGVDSTLKIQPAKLEDSAVYLCASSSQKRVWNSPLHFGNGTRLTVT.

This chain links TRBV6-1 with TRBJ1-6; D uncertain. The CDR3 has 17 amino acids. Germline V gene lookup returns CDR1 MNHNS and CDR2 SASEGT. Between the trimmed V and J ends, which lost 2 bases and 7 bases, there was a span of 18 bases. The CDR3 region is CASSELVGSMANSPLHF. The CDR3 nucleotides read TGTGCCAGCAGTGAATTGGTGGGTAGTATGGCGAATTCACCCCTCCACTTT.

The rearrangement uses TRBV3-1 (or the pseudogene TRBV3-2) and TRBJ1-1; D is uncertain. CDR3 length: 16 residues. Germline loops: CDR1 LGHDT, CDR2 YNNKEL (reference sequence). The V gene lost 2 bases and the J gene lost 1 base, with 14 bases spanning the gap. The CDR3 DNA reads as TGTGCCAGCAGCCAACGCCGAGGCCGATCGAACACTGAAGCTTTCTTT. Translation: CASSQRRGRSNTEAFF.

This clone was seen once. The V call is TRBV27, the J call TRBJ2-5; 8 nucleotides align to TRBD1. CDR3 length: 16 residues. Germline V lookup: CDR1 MNHEY, CDR2 SMNVEV (reference sequence). V lost 3 bases, J lost 2 bases, and 8 bases stayed unmatched. The CDR3 nucleotides read TGTGCCAGCAGTTTCAGGCAGGGGGCCTTTCAAGAGACCCAGTACTTC. This sequence encodes CASSFRQGAFQETQYF.

The chain carries TRBV9 and TRBJ1-1; D gene uncertain. The V end lost 0 bases, the J end lost 1 base, and 10 bases lay between the germline ends. The CDR3 contains 15 residues. Germline CDR1 reads SGDLS; CDR2 reads YYNGEE. CDR3 sequence (DNA): TGTGCCAGCAGCGTAGTGAGCCACTCGAACACTGAAGCTTTCTTT. Protein product: CASSVVSHSNTEAFF.

The rearrangement joins TRBV5-1 to TRBJ2-1; D may be TRBD1 or TRBD2 (6 bases each). V shed 3 bases and J shed 9 bases, with 19 bases lying between them. CDR3 length equals 15 residues. CDR1 and CDR2 (germline): SGHRS, YFSETQ. The CDR3 DNA sequence: TGCGCCAGCAGCTCGGGAGTGAGTGGAGGGGGTGAGCAGTTCTTC. It is translated as CASSSGVSGGGEQFF.

V gene TRBV6-5 combines with J gene TRBJ2-5; 10 bases agree with TRBD1. The CDR3 extends over 15 amino acids. V lost 2 bases, J lost 5 bases, and 5 bases stayed unmatched. The germline CDR1 and CDR2 sequences are MNHEY and SVGAGI. In DNA, the CDR3 is TGTGCCAGCAGTTACGGGGACAGGGGCCGGGAGACCCAGTACTTC. Protein product: CASSYGDRGRETQYF.

This clone has just one count. The sample has other DNA sequences that encode this CDR3 too. The chain is built from TRBV5-1 and TRBJ1-2; D unresolved. The V gene's germline CDR1 is SGHRS and CDR2 YFSETQ. The CDR3 runs 13 residues. Trimming stripped 0 bases from V and 2 bases from J, with 5 bases between. For the CDR3, the DNA is TGCGCCAGCAGCTTGGACCGCAACTATGGCTACACCTTC. It translates to CASSLDRNYGYTF. The whole variable domain, remainder taken from reference TRBV5-1 and TRBJ1-2, is KAGVTQTPRYLIKTRGQQVTLSCSPISGHRSVSWYQQTPGQGLQFLFEYFSETQRNKGNFPGRFSGRQFSNSRSEMNVSTLELGDSALYLCASSLDRNYGYTFGSGTRLTVV.

The chain carries TRBV7-9 and TRBJ1-3; D not resolved. This CDR3 comprises 12 residues. The germline CDR1 and CDR2 sequences are SEHNR and FQNEAQ (reference sequence). The V and J ends lost 6 bases and 4 bases respectively, with 7 bases between them. The CDR3 loop reads CASRSSGNTIYF. CDR3 coding DNA: TGTGCCAGCAGAAGTTCAGGAAACACCATATATTTT.

The J gene is TRBJ1-5, the V gene TRBV6-5, with D perhaps matching TRBD1 (6 bases). From germline, CDR1 is MNHEY and CDR2 SVGAGI. The ends were cut back, 6 bases at V and 7 bases at J, with 16 bases in the middle. The CDR3 contains 14 residues. DNA of the CDR3: TGTGCCAGCAGAATGAACAGGGTCGGGCAGCCCCAGCATTTT. Its translation: CASRMNRVGQPQHF.